This TCR beta chain came from a study of cytomegalovirus exposure and HLA in healthy donors. The ends were cut back, 3 bases at V and 4 bases at J, with 9 bases in the middle. Germline assignment: CDR1 LNHDA and CDR2 SQIVND (reference sequence). CDR3 length equals 13 residues. Healthy bone marrow donors made up the donor group. This clone was seen once. The PCR had 60 Vbeta and 13 Jbeta primers. Produced via immunoSEQ multiplex PCR; TCRdb's table is partial and in-frame only. The repertoire has 150,000 to 200,000 clones, about 85% of them found once; the top ten carry 1.3% to 1.5%. The receptor was derived from a girl aged 5-17 years in good health and CMV-seropositive. The chain carries TRBV19 and TRBJ1-1, with a tentative D call TRBD1 (5 bases). The sequenced sample consisted of PBMCs. The CDR3 is CASSIRDSTEAFF. The CDR3, as DNA: TGTGCCAGTAGTATCAGAGACAGCACTGAAGCTTTCTTT. The full variable domain, with the rest looked up from reference TRBV19 and TRBJ1-1, is DGGITQSPKYLFRKEGQNVTLSCEQNLNHDAMYWYRQDPGQGLRLIYYSQIVNDFQKGDIAEGYSVSREKKESFPLTVTSAQKNPTAFYLCASSIRDSTEAFFGQGTRLTVV.